This T cell receptor beta chain is from a study of T cell repertoires in cytomegalovirus infection. Study at large: It was the public TCR beta signatures that indicated both CMV infection and matching HLA type. Study-level results: Dominating the ex vivo response were TCR beta clonotypes that were CMV-specific and HLA-C-restricted.

Looked up from germline, CDR1 is SQVTM and CDR2 is ANQGSEA. V was shortened by 6 bases and J by 6 bases, with 14 bases between the two germline ends. The CDR3 covers 12 residues. TCRdb redid the calling of the reads with MiXCR, one entry per CDR3 protein. The profile shows about a million distinct CDR3 sequences, around 31% of them singletons. Of note for this clonotype: Antigen: not known.

The origin of this receptor is a human donor in good health (CMV status not recorded). Some clones in this sample may be carry-over from other donors' samples. The chain recombines TRBV29-1 with TRBJ1-1; a weak D match, TRBD1 (5 bases). Sample: cultured CD8+ T cells from PBMCs, taken from culture after CMV antigen stimulation. The DNA of the CDR3 is TGCAGCGTACACTCACTGGGGGCTGAAGCTTTCTTT. It yields the protein CSVHSLGAEAFF.